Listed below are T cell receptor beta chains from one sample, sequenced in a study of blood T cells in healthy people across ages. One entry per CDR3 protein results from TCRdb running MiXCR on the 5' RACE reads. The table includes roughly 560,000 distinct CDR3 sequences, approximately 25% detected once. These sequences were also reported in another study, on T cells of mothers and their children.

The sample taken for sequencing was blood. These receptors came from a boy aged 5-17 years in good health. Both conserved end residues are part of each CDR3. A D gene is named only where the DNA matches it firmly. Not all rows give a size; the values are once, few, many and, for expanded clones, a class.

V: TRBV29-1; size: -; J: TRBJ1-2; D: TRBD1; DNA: TGCAGCGGCTGGCAGGGGGCGGACTATGGCTACACCTTC; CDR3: CSGWQGADYGYTF
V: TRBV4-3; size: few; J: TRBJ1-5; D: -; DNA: TGCGCCAGCAGCCAAGATCTCCCGGGTAGGGGCGGTCAGCCCCAGCATTTT; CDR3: CASSQDLPGRGGQPQHF
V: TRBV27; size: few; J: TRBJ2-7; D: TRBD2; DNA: TGTGCCAGCAGTTTGAGCCTAGCGGGTGGGGAGCAGTACTTC; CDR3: CASSLSLAGGEQYF
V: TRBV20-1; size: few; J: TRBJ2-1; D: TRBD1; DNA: TGCAGTGCTAGTTACGGGACAGGGTTTTGCAATGAGCAGTTCTTC; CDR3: CSASYGTGFCNEQFF
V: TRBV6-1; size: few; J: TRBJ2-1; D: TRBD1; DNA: TGTGCCAGCAGTGAAGCCGGGACAGGGGTCAATGAGCAGTTCTTC; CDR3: CASSEAGTGVNEQFF
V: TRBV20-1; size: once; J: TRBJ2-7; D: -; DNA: TGCAGTGCTAGAGGAGACGGTGAGGGGTACGAGCAGTACTTC; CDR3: CSARGDGEGYEQYF
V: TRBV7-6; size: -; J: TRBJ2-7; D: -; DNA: TGTGCCGGCAGCGAACAGGGTTTGGACTACGAGCAGTACTTC; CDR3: CAGSEQGLDYEQYF
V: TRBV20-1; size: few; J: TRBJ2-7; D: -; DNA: TGCAGTGCTAGAGATCGAGGTACGCGCGAGCAGTACTTC; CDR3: CSARDRGTREQYF
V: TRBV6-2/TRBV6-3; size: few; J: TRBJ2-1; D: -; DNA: TGTGCCAGCAGCTCCTCCGGAGACTACAATGAGCAGTTCTTC; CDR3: CASSSSGDYNEQFF
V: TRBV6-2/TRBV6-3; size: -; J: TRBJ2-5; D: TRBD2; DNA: TGTGCCAGCAGTCCACTAGCGGGAGGCCTTATCGAGGAGACCCAGTACTTC; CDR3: CASSPLAGGLIEETQYF
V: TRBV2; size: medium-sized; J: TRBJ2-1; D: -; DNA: TGTGCCAGCAGTTATGACAATGAGCAGTTCTTC; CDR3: CASSYDNEQFF
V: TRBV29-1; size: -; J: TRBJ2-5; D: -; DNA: TGCAGCGTTGAAAAGGGGTACAGGGCTGGAGGGGAGACCCAGTACTTC; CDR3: CSVEKGYRAGGETQYF
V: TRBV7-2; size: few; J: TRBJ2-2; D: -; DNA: TGTGCCAGCAGCTCGCTAAATCTTGGCACCGGGGAGCTGTTTTTT; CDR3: CASSSLNLGTGELFF
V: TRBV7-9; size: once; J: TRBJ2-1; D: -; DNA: TGTGCCAGCAGCCCACAGCCCATACTGGGCGATGAGCAGTTCTTC; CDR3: CASSPQPILGDEQFF
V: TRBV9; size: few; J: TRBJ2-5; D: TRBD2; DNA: TGTGCCAGCAGCGTTGATGGGAGGGAAGAGACCCAGTACTTC; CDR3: CASSVDGREETQYF
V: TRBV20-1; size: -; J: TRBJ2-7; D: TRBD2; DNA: TGCAGTGCTAATCCCATCAACCCACTAGCGGGAGGCCGCTCCGAGCAGTACTTC; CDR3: CSANPINPLAGGRSEQYF
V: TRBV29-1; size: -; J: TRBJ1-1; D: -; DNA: TGCAGCGTTGGCGACACTTCTGAAGCTTTCTTT; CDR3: CSVGDTSEAFF
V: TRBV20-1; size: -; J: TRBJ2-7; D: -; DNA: TGCAGTGCTAGAGACCCCGGGACTCGGGTCTACGAGCAGTACTTC; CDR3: CSARDPGTRVYEQYF
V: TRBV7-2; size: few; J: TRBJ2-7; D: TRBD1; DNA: TGTGCCATTATCCCCGGGACAGGGGGAGACGAGCAGTACTTC; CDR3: CAIIPGTGGDEQYF
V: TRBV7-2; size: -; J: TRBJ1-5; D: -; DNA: TGTGCCAGCAGCTCCTCTGGCGGCAGGGCCCATCAGCCCCAGCATTTT; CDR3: CASSSSGGRAHQPQHF
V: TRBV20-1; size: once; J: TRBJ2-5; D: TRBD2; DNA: TGCAGTGCTAGTGAACAGCGGGGGGGCTTC; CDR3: CSASEQRGGF
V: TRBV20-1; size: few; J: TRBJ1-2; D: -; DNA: TGCAGTGCTTGGGAGTATGGCTACACCTTC; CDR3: CSAWEYGYTF
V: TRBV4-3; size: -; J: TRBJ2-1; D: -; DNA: TGCGCCAGCAGACGGTTACAGGGCTACGATGAGCAGTTCTTC; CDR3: CASRRLQGYDEQFF
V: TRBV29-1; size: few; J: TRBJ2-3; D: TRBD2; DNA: TGCAGCTTCCTAGCGGGGACTAATTTAGGGGGAGATACGCAGTATTTT; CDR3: CSFLAGTNLGGDTQYF
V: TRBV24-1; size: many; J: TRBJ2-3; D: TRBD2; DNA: TGTGCCACAGGACGGGGGGGCACAGATACGCAGTATTTT; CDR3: CATGRGGTDTQYF
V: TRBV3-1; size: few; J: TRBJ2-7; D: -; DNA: TGTGCCAGCAGCCAAACTACCTACGAGCAGTACTTC; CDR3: CASSQTTYEQYF
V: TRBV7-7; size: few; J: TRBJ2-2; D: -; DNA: TGTGCTAGCAGCTTAACCCCAGGAGCTCCCGGGGAGCTGTTTTTT; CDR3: CASSLTPGAPGELFF
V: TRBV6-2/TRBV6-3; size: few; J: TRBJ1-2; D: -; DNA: TGTGCCAGCAGTTACCGACAGGCACCGTTTAACTATGGCTACACCTTC; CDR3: CASSYRQAPFNYGYTF
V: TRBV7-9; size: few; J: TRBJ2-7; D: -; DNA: TGTGCCAGCTCCTTTAACACGAAGGGCGAGCAGTACTTC; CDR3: CASSFNTKGEQYF
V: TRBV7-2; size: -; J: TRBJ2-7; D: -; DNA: TGTGCCAGCAGACCCGGTGGCTTGGTCTCCTACGAGCAGTACTTC; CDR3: CASRPGGLVSYEQYF
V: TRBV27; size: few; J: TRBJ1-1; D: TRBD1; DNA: TGTGCCAGCCAGGGGGTGGGAGGGACTGAAGCTTTCTTT; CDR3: CASQGVGGTEAFF
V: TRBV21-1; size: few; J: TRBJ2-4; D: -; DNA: TGTGCCAGCAGCGTTGCTTCGGACATTCAGTACTTC; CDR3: CASSVASDIQYF
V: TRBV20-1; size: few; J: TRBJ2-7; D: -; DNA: TGCAGTGCTAGGGGATCCACTTACGAGCAGTACTTC; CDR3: CSARGSTYEQYF
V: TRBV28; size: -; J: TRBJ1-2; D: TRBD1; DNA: TGTGCCAGCAGTTCTCCGGGACAGGGCTACACGGACTATGGCTACACCTTC; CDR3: CASSSPGQGYTDYGYTF
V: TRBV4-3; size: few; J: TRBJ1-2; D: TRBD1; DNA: TGCGCCAGCAGCCAATACGACAGGGATGGCTACACCTTC; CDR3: CASSQYDRDGYTF
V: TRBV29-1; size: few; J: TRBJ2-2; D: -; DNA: TGCAGCGTTGCAAGACCGAACACCGGGGAGCTGTTTTTT; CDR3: CSVARPNTGELFF
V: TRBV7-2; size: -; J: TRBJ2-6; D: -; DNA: TGTGCCAGCAGCCCCAGGGCAGGCGTTAACTCTGGGGCCAACGTCCTGACTTTC; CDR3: CASSPRAGVNSGANVLTF
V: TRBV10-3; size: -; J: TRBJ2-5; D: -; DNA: TGTGCCATCAGTGAGTCAACCCCCGCAGTCAAAGAGACCCAGTACTTC; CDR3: CAISESTPAVKETQYF
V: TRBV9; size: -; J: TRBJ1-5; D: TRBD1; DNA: TGTGCCAGCAGCGCTGACAGGGCTGGCAATCAGCCCCAGCATTTT; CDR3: CASSADRAGNQPQHF
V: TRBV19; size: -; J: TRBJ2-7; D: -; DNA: TGTGCCAGTACCCCGCGGTGGGGGGCTCAGAGCTACGAGCAGTACTTC; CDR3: CASTPRWGAQSYEQYF